Sequencing of this T cell receptor beta chain was carried out in a study of cytomegalovirus exposure and HLA in healthy donors. General observations from the study: A later analysis reported that several of the most significant clusters appeared to be linked to common viral pathogens, among them Epstein-Barr virus. Most TCR beta V segments were productive about 87% or about 30% of the time in an earlier analysis.

The primer mix had 60 Vbeta and 13 Jbeta primers. Profiled with immunoSEQ multiplex PCR; TCRdb holds only in-frame clones, not every one. The data show about 120,000 clones, with about 80% seen just once and roughly 5% held by the top ten. This CDR3 is 15 amino acids long. CDR1 and CDR2 from the germline V gene are MNHEY and SVGAGI. V lost 2 bases, J lost 5 bases, and 5 bases stayed unmatched. Turning to this clone: Its antigen is currently unknown.

The sequence was collected from a man in his fifties in good health and CMV-seropositive. Source material: PBMCs. This chain joins TRBV6-5 and TRBJ1-4; the match to TRBD1 covers 7 bases. Here the CDR3 DNA reads TGTGCCAGCAGTTACCGGGACAGCCCCAATGAAAAACTGTTTTTT. Residues: CASSYRDSPNEKLFF.